Given below is one T cell receptor (beta chain) in context. Its antigen is undetermined. The data stem from a study of T cells after yellow fever vaccination. A process of 5'RACE template switching, which added a universal primer site and UMIs, was used to make TCR cDNA. TCRdb re-called the 5' RACE reads through MiXCR, storing one row per CDR3 protein. Among 200,000 to 300,000 distinct CDR3 sequences, approximately 6.8% were seen once, and the ten largest hold roughly 1%. J was trimmed by 4 bases and V by 7 bases; bases with no gene match: 1. The CDR3 length is 12 residues. CDR1 is MDHEN, CDR2 SYDVKM, per germline. General study results and limits: Once the booster was given, most primary-vaccination clones reappeared, at approximately 97% for CD4 and roughly 85% for CD8. Just a small share of clonotypes turned up in the CD4 compartment as well as the CD8 compartment. The secondary T-cell response peaked on day 5, not day 15, but was weaker.

V usage is TRBV28 and J usage is TRBJ2-7; TRBD2 aligns across 10 bases. The TCR was taken from a man aged 30 to 45 who received the YFV17D yellow fever vaccine. The source was CD4+ T cells sorted from PBMCs, collected on the day of the yellow fever booster vaccination. CDR3 coding DNA: TGTGCCAGCACTAGCGGGGGATACGAGCAGTACTTC. Translated: CASTSGGYEQYF.